The present T cell receptor beta chain was sequenced within a study of identical twins. Broader study findings: Conclusions relied on cross-sectional statistical analysis, not following the same donors. Models, which agreed with sharing between unrelated individuals, nonetheless underestimated the out-of-frame TCR alpha sharing seen in monozygotic twins.

The CDR3 is made up of 15 amino acids. Trimming at V came to 8 bases and at J to 10 bases, leaving 14 bases not matched to a gene. Germline assignment: CDR1 MNHNS and CDR2 SASEGT. A single record per CDR3 protein comes from TCRdb applying MiXCR to the 5' RACE reads. The sample carries more than 250,000 distinct CDR3 sequences, 6.5% to 9.5% recorded once. As for this clonotype: Its antigen is as yet unknown.

This sample was also put to use in a study of yellow fever vaccine responses in identical twins. That work contributes: Twins reportedly appeared to share part of their vaccine T cell response while keeping part individual.

V usage is TRBV6-1 and J usage is TRBJ1-6; 7 bases agree with TRBD1. The material sequenced was memory (CD45RO+) T cells sorted from blood. The receptor was isolated from a woman in her late teens or twenties in good health. DNA of the CDR3: TGTGCCAGCGACGACAGGGTTTCGCGAGAATCACCCCTCCACTTT. Its translation: CASDDRVSRESPLHF.